This T cell receptor (beta chain) was obtained from a study of cytomegalovirus exposure and HLA in healthy donors. The wider study: An early data release held tens of millions of unique TCRs from HLA-typed donors.

Amplification used 60 Vbeta primers and 13 Jbeta primers. This table comes from immunoSEQ multiplex PCR, and its TCRdb copy is limited to in-frame clones, with some not included. The sample includes 90,000 to 110,000 clones, 13% to 15% of them seen just once. In germline, CDR1 is SEHNR, CDR2 FQNEAQ (reference sequence). This CDR3 comprises 17 residues. The V gene lost 1 base and the J gene lost 5 bases, with 18 bases spanning the gap. This receptor was taken from a female donor in good health and CMV-seronegative. The rearrangement joins TRBV7-9 to TRBJ2-1, with D perhaps matching TRBD2 (5 bases). The material sequenced was PBMCs. The CDR3 protein is CASSLGRGQNLNNEQFF. The CDR3 DNA follows: TGTGCCAGCAGCTTAGGCAGAGGGCAGAACTTAAACAATGAGCAGTTCTTC.